These T cell receptor beta chains were read from a single sample in a study of beta chain features in type 1 diabetes. Some clones are missing from TCRdb's copy, which holds only in-frame ones; the method was immunoSEQ multiplex PCR. The table records roughly 140,000 clones, 6% to 7.5% of them present only once. The sequenced sample consisted of central memory CD4+ T cells from blood. These receptors all come from a woman in her 30s in good health. CDR3s include the opening cysteine and the closing phenylalanine or tryptophan. Fields, in order: J gene, D gene, CDR3 length, V gene, CDR3 protein. D genes are given only for firm matches.

J gene: TRBJ2-7
D gene: TRBD1
CDR3 length: 15
V gene: TRBV11-2
CDR3 protein: CASSTQIQGAFEQYF

J gene: TRBJ2-7
D gene: TRBD2
CDR3 length: 14
V gene: TRBV29-1
CDR3 protein: CSAQRPGGSYEQYF

J gene: TRBJ2-1
D gene: TRBD2
CDR3 length: 17
V gene: TRBV28
CDR3 protein: CASSPPRGQREWGEQFF

J gene: TRBJ2-7
D gene: -
CDR3 length: 13
V gene: TRBV7-2
CDR3 protein: CASSVTSPGEQYF

J gene: TRBJ2-3
D gene: -
CDR3 length: 18
V gene: TRBV7-9
CDR3 protein: CASSLTYSGGLITDTQYF

J gene: TRBJ2-2
D gene: -
CDR3 length: 14
V gene: TRBV5-1
CDR3 protein: CASSLGRGERELFF

J gene: TRBJ1-5
D gene: TRBD1
CDR3 length: 14
V gene: TRBV18
CDR3 protein: CASSQGQADQPQHF

J gene: TRBJ2-7
D gene: TRBD2
CDR3 length: 16
V gene: TRBV7-6
CDR3 protein: CASSAGLAGGLNEQYF

J gene: TRBJ1-5
D gene: -
CDR3 length: 16
V gene: TRBV28
CDR3 protein: CASSPKKQLSNQPQHF

J gene: TRBJ2-7
D gene: TRBD2
CDR3 length: 19
V gene: TRBV28
CDR3 protein: CASVSTGTWFSGSSYEQYF

J gene: TRBJ2-4
D gene: -
CDR3 length: 13
V gene: TRBV7-2
CDR3 protein: CASSLAAGDIQYF

J gene: TRBJ2-2
D gene: -
CDR3 length: 13
V gene: TRBV7-2
CDR3 protein: CASSSQGGGELFF

J gene: TRBJ2-5
D gene: TRBD1
CDR3 length: 13
V gene: TRBV6-6
CDR3 protein: CASSYDEQGSQYF

J gene: TRBJ1-2
D gene: -
CDR3 length: 13
V gene: TRBV30
CDR3 protein: CAWSSGQRYGYTF

J gene: TRBJ1-5
D gene: -
CDR3 length: 13
V gene: TRBV4-2
CDR3 protein: CALRRVGNQPQHF

J gene: TRBJ2-1
D gene: TRBD2
CDR3 length: 15
V gene: TRBV9
CDR3 protein: CASSFSGESYDEQFF

J gene: TRBJ1-5
D gene: TRBD1
CDR3 length: 13
V gene: TRBV7-3
CDR3 protein: CASSQDRDQPQHF

J gene: TRBJ1-4
D gene: -
CDR3 length: 14
V gene: TRBV6-6
CDR3 protein: CASSEGRPNEKLFF

J gene: TRBJ2-7
D gene: -
CDR3 length: 14
V gene: TRBV19
CDR3 protein: CASSVKGDTYEQYF

J gene: TRBJ1-2
D gene: -
CDR3 length: 12
V gene: TRBV5-1
CDR3 protein: CASSRGQYGYTF

J gene: TRBJ2-3
D gene: -
CDR3 length: 14
V gene: TRBV6-6
CDR3 protein: CASSPGQRTDTQYF

J gene: TRBJ1-4
D gene: -
CDR3 length: 13
V gene: TRBV7-2
CDR3 protein: CASSSGPNEKLFF

J gene: -
D gene: -
CDR3 length: 16
V gene: TRBV4-2
CDR3 protein: CASSQDTGTLHYEQYF

J gene: TRBJ1-3
D gene: TRBD1
CDR3 length: 20
V gene: TRBV23-1
CDR3 protein: CAQVKNKRDRMLWSGNTIYF

J gene: TRBJ1-2
D gene: TRBD1
CDR3 length: 16
V gene: TRBV5-4
CDR3 protein: CASSPAGQGGIYGYTF

J gene: TRBJ2-7
D gene: -
CDR3 length: 13
V gene: TRBV29-1
CDR3 protein: CSAGQRSSYEQYF

J gene: TRBJ2-3
D gene: -
CDR3 length: 14
V gene: TRBV5-4
CDR3 protein: CASRSLAGTDTQYF

J gene: TRBJ1-3
D gene: -
CDR3 length: 15
V gene: TRBV14
CDR3 protein: CASSQDLYAGNTIYF

J gene: TRBJ1-1
D gene: -
CDR3 length: 13
V gene: TRBV18
CDR3 protein: CASSDMRNTEAFF

J gene: TRBJ1-2
D gene: TRBD1
CDR3 length: 15
V gene: TRBV5-4
CDR3 protein: CASSLYATGDYGYTF

J gene: -
D gene: -
CDR3 length: 14
V gene: TRBV2
CDR3 protein: CASTPSTARYEQYF

J gene: TRBJ2-7
D gene: -
CDR3 length: 15
V gene: TRBV7-2
CDR3 protein: CASSWLPDFSYEQYF

J gene: TRBJ2-7
D gene: -
CDR3 length: 14
V gene: TRBV7-9
CDR3 protein: CASSLQGTDGWQYF

J gene: TRBJ2-1
D gene: TRBD2
CDR3 length: 19
V gene: TRBV19
CDR3 protein: CASSTRQGDASGRYNEQFF

J gene: TRBJ2-2
D gene: -
CDR3 length: 15
V gene: TRBV7-6
CDR3 protein: CASSRGRANTGELFF

J gene: TRBJ1-1
D gene: -
CDR3 length: 15
V gene: TRBV7-3
CDR3 protein: CASSFGGSGNTEAFF

J gene: TRBJ1-5
D gene: -
CDR3 length: 13
V gene: TRBV5-4
CDR3 protein: CASSLAPDQPQHF

J gene: TRBJ1-1
D gene: -
CDR3 length: 13
V gene: TRBV5-4
CDR3 protein: CASSYRTDTEAFF

J gene: TRBJ2-1
D gene: TRBD2
CDR3 length: 15
V gene: TRBV7-9
CDR3 protein: CASSRTSGRLNEQFF

J gene: TRBJ1-5
D gene: TRBD1
CDR3 length: 15
V gene: TRBV30
CDR3 protein: CAWSVRDRGNQPQHF

J gene: TRBJ2-5
D gene: -
CDR3 length: 14
V gene: TRBV6-1
CDR3 protein: CASSGTWALETQYF